A single sample gave rise to the 26 T cell receptor beta chains below, sequenced in a study of cytomegalovirus exposure and HLA in healthy donors. PCR used 60 Vbeta primers and 13 Jbeta primers. Assay: immunoSEQ multiplex PCR; the TCRdb copy retains only in-frame clones and omits some. The sample consists of 120,000 to 150,000 clones, 73% of them appearing once. The sample comprised PBMCs. All receptors derive from a human donor in good health.

This sequence joins TRBV11-3 and TRBJ1-4, with a possible D match to TRBD1 (5 bases). Trimming shortened V by 4 bases and J by 7 bases, and 10 bases separated the two germline ends. This CDR3 is built from 13 residues. Germline values: CDR1 SGHNT, CDR2 YENEEA. CDR3 coding DNA: TGTGCCAGCAGCTCTCGCCAGGGTGAAAAACTGTTTTTT. Its protein is CASSSRQGEKLFF.

This chain joins TRBV9 and TRBJ2-5; D call uncertain. CDR1 SGDLS and CDR2 YYNGEE come from the germline V gene. Trimming shortened V by 4 bases and J by 5 bases, and 15 bases separated the two germline ends. CDR3 length equals 14 residues. CDR3 coding DNA: TGTGCCAGCAGCTTTGGGCTTATCCCGGAGACCCAGTACTTC. Residues: CASSFGLIPETQYF. Complete variable domain (other parts from reference TRBV9 and TRBJ2-5): DSGVTQTPKHLITATGQRVTLRCSPRSGDLSVYWYQQSLDQGLQFLIQYYNGEERAKGNILERFSAQQFPDLHSELNLSSLELGDSALYFCASSFGLIPETQYFGPGTRLLVL.

A single count supports this clone. This chain connects TRBV18 to TRBJ2-7, with D unresolved. The CDR3 runs to 11 residues. Germline V lookup: CDR1 KGHSH, CDR2 LQKENI. V lost 3 bases to trimming and J lost 5 bases, with 5 bases between them. CDR3 residues: CASSPQNEQYF. The DNA for the CDR3 is TGTGCCAGCTCACCTCAGAACGAGCAGTACTTC.

The rearrangement links TRBV6-1 to TRBJ1-2; the match to TRBD1 covers 9 bases. Germline CDR1 is MNHNS and CDR2 is SASEGT. J gave up 7 bases and V 5 bases, and 5 bases lay outside the gene matches. The CDR3 extends over 13 amino acids. The CDR3 DNA sequence: TGTGCCAGCAGTCGAACAGGGGGCAGTGGCTACACCTTC. Its translation is CASSRTGGSGYTF.

This clone came up a few times. The chain uses TRBV11-3 and TRBJ2-2; D possibly corresponds to TRBD2 (5 bases). The CDR3 runs to 15 residues. CDR1 is SGHNT and CDR2 is YENEEA in the germline V gene. Trimming removed 4 bases from V and 7 bases from J, with 16 bases in between. In nucleotides, the CDR3 is TGTGCCAGCAGCTCCAGGAACGGGAAAGGCGGGGAGCTGTTTTTT. This gives the protein CASSSRNGKGGELFF.

The chain has TRBV9 and TRBJ1-1; TRBD1 aligns across 8 bases. Germline V CDR1 and CDR2: SGDLS, YYNGEE. The V segment lost 4 bases and the J segment 3 bases; nucleotides outside the gene matches: 5. The CDR3 runs 14 residues. CDR3 region: CASSTGQGYTEAFF. The CDR3, as DNA: TGTGCCAGCAGCACCGGACAGGGTTACACTGAAGCTTTCTTT.

This chain links TRBV6-5 with TRBJ1-5; no reliable D call. The CDR3 totals 14 residues. The germline V gene encodes CDR1 MNHEY and CDR2 SVGAGI. The V end lost 3 bases, the J end lost 2 bases, and 8 bases lay between the germline ends. The CDR3 DNA is TGTGCCAGCAGTTATTTGTCGGGCAATCAGCCCCAGCATTTT. This encodes CASSYLSGNQPQHF.

This clone appeared a few times. The genes are TRBV6-5 and TRBJ2-7; D is unresolved. This CDR3 spans 13 amino acids. V lost 5 bases and J 3 bases, leaving 11 bases between the germline ends. The germline CDR1 and CDR2 sequences are MNHEY and SVGAGI. CDR3 protein: CASSIARFYEQYF. The DNA for the CDR3 is TGTGCCAGCAGTATAGCTAGGTTCTACGAGCAGTACTTC.

The chain couples TRBV27 to TRBJ2-1, with D maybe TRBD1 (5 bases). The germline CDR1 and CDR2 sequences are MNHEY and SMNVEV (reference sequence). V shed 3 bases and J shed 4 bases, with 13 bases lying between them. The CDR3 contains 15 residues. Here the CDR3 DNA reads TGTGCCAGCAGTTTCACCAGACAGACTTACAATGAGCAGTTCTTC. Its translation is CASSFTRQTYNEQFF.

The V call is TRBV29-1, the J call TRBJ2-2; unclear D gene. Germline CDR1 reads SQVTM; CDR2 reads ANQGSEA. The CDR3 is made up of 15 amino acids. V lost 3 bases and J lost 3, with 14 bases in between. The CDR3 loop reads CSVDGVPNYTGELFF. In DNA, the CDR3 is TGCAGCGTTGATGGAGTACCAAATTACACCGGGGAGCTGTTTTTT.

The count of this clone is one. One junction end does not reproduce the germline sequence, and a read error may be involved. The genes are TRBV29-1 and TRBJ1-1; D might be TRBD1 (5 bases). CDR3 length: 13 residues. In germline, CDR1 is SQVTM, CDR2 ANQGSEA. The CDR3 sequence is CSVERGLSTKAFF. The CDR3 DNA is TGCAGCGTTGAAAGGGGTTTGAGCACTAAAGCTTTCTTT.

The chain uses TRBV11-2 and TRBJ1-4; a possible D gene is TRBD1 (6 bases). This CDR3 is 15 amino acids long. V was pared by 1 base and J by 7 bases, with 13 bases between. Germline CDR1 reads SGHAT; CDR2 reads FQNNGV. The CDR3: CASSLVGTSGEKLFF. DNA of the CDR3: TGTGCCAGCAGCTTAGTAGGGACATCGGGTGAAAAACTGTTTTTT. Filled out from reference TRBV11-2 and TRBJ1-4, the complete variable domain reads EAGVAQSPRYKIIEKRQSVAFWCNPISGHATLYWYQQILGQGPKLLIQFQNNGVVDDSQLPKDRFSAERLKGVDSTLKIQPAKLEDSAVYLCASSLVGTSGEKLFFGSGTQLSVL.

The chain joins TRBV11-3 to TRBJ2-1; 12 bases are shared with TRBD2. Per germline, CDR1 SGHNT and CDR2 YENEEA. The V gene end was trimmed by 5 bases and the J gene end by 4 bases; junction bases not matched to a gene: 6. The CDR3 extends over 16 amino acids. The CDR3 loop reads CASSRASGRAYNEQFF. The CDR3 DNA follows: TGTGCCAGCAGCCGCGCTAGCGGGAGGGCGTACAATGAGCAGTTCTTC.

The CDR3 loop is CASSLQGQPGQPQHF. CDR3 bases: TGTGCCAGCAGCTTACAGGGCCAACCGGGCCAGCCCCAGCATTTT. This sequence joins TRBV11-2 and TRBJ1-5; a possible D gene is TRBD1 (5 bases). The CDR3 runs 15 residues. The germline V gene has CDR1 SGHAT and CDR2 FQNNGV. Trimming took 2 bases from V and 7 from J, leaving 15 bases between them.

The genes are TRBV19 and TRBJ1-1, with 10 bases matching TRBD1. Germline lookup yields CDR1 LNHDA and CDR2 SQIVND (reference sequence). Trimming at V came to 4 bases and at J to 0 bases, leaving 5 bases not matched to a gene. The CDR3 length is 16 residues. CDR3 nucleotides: TGTGCCAGTAGTACTGACAGGGGGCTCATGAACACTGAAGCTTTCTTT. Protein product: CASSTDRGLMNTEAFF.

The chain couples TRBV29-1 to TRBJ2-7, with unresolved D. The CDR3 consists of 10 residues. V shed 6 bases and J shed 5 bases, with 8 bases lying between them. Germline CDR1 and CDR2: SQVTM and ANQGSEA. The CDR3, as DNA: TGCAGCGTAGCCGTCGACGAGCAGTACTTC. Translated: CSVAVDEQYF.

This chain uses TRBV11-2 with TRBJ2-5; D is unclear. The V gene lost 3 bases and the J gene lost 5 bases, with 10 bases spanning the gap. The CDR3 loop spans 13 amino acids. Germline V gene lookup returns CDR1 SGHAT and CDR2 FQNNGV. In DNA form, the CDR3 reads TGTGCCAGCAGCTTTCTTTACGGGGAGACCCAGTACTTC. Its translation: CASSFLYGETQYF.

This clone has a handful of counts. The chain joins TRBV5-4 to TRBJ1-2, with D tentatively TRBD1 (5 bases). Germline V gives CDR1 SGHNT, CDR2 YYREEE (reference sequence). The CDR3 consists of 15 residues. Trimming stripped 1 base from V and 5 bases from J, with 15 bases between. CDR3 sequence: CASSLRTPVPYGYTF. The CDR3 DNA reads TGTGCCAGCAGCTTGAGGACACCGGTCCCTTATGGCTACACCTTC.

The V and J genes are TRBV7-9 and TRBJ2-2; D is perhaps TRBD1 (6 bases). Looked up from germline, CDR1 is SEHNR and CDR2 is FQNEAQ (reference sequence). Trimming cost V 8 bases and J 0 bases, with 10 bases left between them. This CDR3 is built from 14 residues. CDR3 DNA sequence: TGTGCCAGCCGACAGGCGTCGAACACCGGGGAGCTGTTTTTT. This codes for CASRQASNTGELFF.

This clone has more than one count but fewer than ten. The genes are TRBV6-1 and TRBJ2-7, with D possibly matching TRBD2 (6 bases). The CDR3 consists of 14 residues. The germline V gene encodes CDR1 MNHNS and CDR2 SASEGT. Trimming shortened V by 6 bases and J by 0 bases, and 12 bases separated the two germline ends. The CDR3 DNA is TGTGCCAGCAGCTCCGGGACTGGCTCCTACGAGCAGTACTTC. Protein sequence: CASSSGTGSYEQYF.

This clone was counted only a few times. V is TRBV7-2 and J is TRBJ2-7; 8 bases match TRBD2. CDR3 length equals 14 residues. Germline loops: CDR1 SGHTA, CDR2 FQGNSA. V lost 5 bases and J lost 2; bases outside the gene matches: 5. The CDR3 DNA sequence: TGTGCCAGCAGCGCAAGCGGGGGTCCCTACGAGCAGTACTTC. It encodes CASSASGGPYEQYF.

This clone was counted between two and nine times. The CDR3 nucleotides are TGTGCCAGCAGCACCCGGTCGGACAGTTTAGCCTACACCTTC. It is translated as CASSTRSDSLAYTF. The chain combines TRBV11-2 with TRBJ1-2; D is perhaps TRBD1 (6 bases). CDR3 length equals 14 residues. The germline V and J ends were trimmed by 5 bases and 10 bases, with 20 bases remaining between them. Germline V lookup: CDR1 SGHAT, CDR2 FQNNGV.

This chain joins TRBV18 and TRBJ2-5, with unresolved D. The CDR3 has 15 residues. V lost 3 bases, J lost 2 bases, and 13 bases lay in between. CDR1 and CDR2 (germline): KGHSH, LQKENI. The DNA of the CDR3 is TGTGCCAGCTCACCGTTTGGGCTGGGTCAAGAGACCCAGTACTTC. Protein product: CASSPFGLGQETQYF.

The rearrangement uses TRBV2 and TRBJ2-1, with D possibly TRBD1 on 5 matching bases. Deletions cut 5 bases from V and 8 bases from J, with 13 bases between. Germline CDR1 SNHLY, CDR2 FYNNEI. The CDR3 has 13 amino acids. The CDR3 loop reads CASSLDRNDEQFF. The CDR3 nucleotides read TGTGCCAGCAGTTTAGACAGAAACGATGAGCAGTTCTTC.

This rearrangement joins TRBV9 to TRBJ2-3; 7 nucleotides agree with TRBD2. This CDR3 has 15 residues. Germline CDR1 is SGDLS and CDR2 is YYNGEE. After removal of 5 bases from V and 5 bases from J, the junction contained 11 bases not matched to a gene. CDR3 amino acids: CASSPPSGIGDTQYF. The CDR3 DNA reads TGTGCCAGCAGTCCCCCAAGCGGGATAGGAGATACGCAGTATTTT.

This chain links TRBV27 with TRBJ2-1; D is possibly TRBD2 (5 bases). This CDR3 is built from 13 residues. The ends were cut back, 2 bases at V and 7 bases at J, with 9 bases in the middle. Germline CDR1 and CDR2: MNHEY and SMNVEV (reference sequence). The CDR3 spells CASSLGLANEQFF. CDR3 coding DNA: TGTGCCAGCAGTTTAGGCCTAGCAAATGAGCAGTTCTTC.